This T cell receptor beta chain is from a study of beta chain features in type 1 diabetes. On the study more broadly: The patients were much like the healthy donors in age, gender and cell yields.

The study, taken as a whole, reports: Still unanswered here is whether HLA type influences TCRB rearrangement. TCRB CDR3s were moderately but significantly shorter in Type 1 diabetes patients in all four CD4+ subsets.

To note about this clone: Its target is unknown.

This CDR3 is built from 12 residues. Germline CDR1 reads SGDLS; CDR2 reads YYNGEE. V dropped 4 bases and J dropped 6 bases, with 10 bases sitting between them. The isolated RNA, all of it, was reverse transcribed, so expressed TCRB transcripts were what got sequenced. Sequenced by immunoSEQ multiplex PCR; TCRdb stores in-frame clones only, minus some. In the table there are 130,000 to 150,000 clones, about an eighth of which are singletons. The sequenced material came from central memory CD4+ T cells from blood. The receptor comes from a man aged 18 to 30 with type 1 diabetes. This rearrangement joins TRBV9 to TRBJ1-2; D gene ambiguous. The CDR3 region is CASSPPFNGYTF. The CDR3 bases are TGTGCCAGCAGCCCCCCTTTCAATGGCTACACCTTC.